The present entry profiles one T cell receptor beta chain with its context. This entry belongs to a study of blood T cell repertoires in COVID-19. Overall study: Samples representing acute and convalescent COVID-19 were sourced from the United States, Italy and Spain. PBMCs, B-cell-depleted T cells, or T cells were the source of the cDNA or gDNA that made up the material.

Original methodology: Scientists estimated how many nucleated cells there were by amplifying reference gene primers. Clones were read by immunoSEQ multiplex PCR, and TCRdb kept only the in-frame ones, dropping some. V and J calls and clone size follow that table, whereas D and trimming were derived from the DNA. Among more than 150,000 clones listed, approximately 86% were seen once. Everyone who took part was roughly 18 to 89 years old, and they came from some 23 US areas. Germline V lookup: CDR1 GTSNPN, CDR2 SVGIG (reference sequence). Trimming pared 0 bases from V and 6 bases from J, leaving 9 bases between. The CDR3 has 12 residues.

The V call is TRBV30, the J call TRBJ2-7, with TRBD1 as a possible D gene (6 bases). The sequence was collected from a woman aged 25 to 39 who had recovered from COVID-19. Sequencing was done on a sample of PBMCs or T cells enriched from blood (not recorded which). CDR3 sequence: CAWSVLDSEQYF. The CDR3 coding sequence is TGTGCCTGGAGTGTACTGGACAGCGAGCAGTACTTC.